This TCR beta chain was sequenced during a study of shared clonotypes between healthy human individuals. At the level of the study: Three CD4 naive, three CD4 memory, two CD8 naive and one CD8 memory plate were used per donor. Study-level findings and limits: Donor clonotype sharing was expected to depend on sequencing depth. Rarefaction revealed incomplete sorted-subset sequencing despite large depth.

The CDR3 spans 17 residues. Naive CD8 cells lacked CD45RO, underwent positive selection for CCR7 and left out terminally differentiated effector memory CD45RA+ cells. An even split of each subset's genomic DNA across several immunoSEQ plates was performed. Sequenced by immunoSEQ multiplex PCR; TCRdb stores in-frame clones only, minus some. The sample includes around 2,000,000 clones, approximately 95% of them seen just once. Comment on this clone: Antigen: not known.

The V gene is TRBV21-1, the J gene TRBJ2-1; the DNA was not compared with TRBD2, the D call given in the table. TRBV21-1 is labeled a pseudogene. Sequencing used naive CD8+ T cells sorted from blood. This sequence originates from a man younger than 35 in good health. For the CDR3, the DNA is TGTGCCAGCAGCAAATTAGACTGTCATAGCTCCTACAATGAGCAGTTCTTC. Its translation is CASSKLDCHSSYNEQFF.